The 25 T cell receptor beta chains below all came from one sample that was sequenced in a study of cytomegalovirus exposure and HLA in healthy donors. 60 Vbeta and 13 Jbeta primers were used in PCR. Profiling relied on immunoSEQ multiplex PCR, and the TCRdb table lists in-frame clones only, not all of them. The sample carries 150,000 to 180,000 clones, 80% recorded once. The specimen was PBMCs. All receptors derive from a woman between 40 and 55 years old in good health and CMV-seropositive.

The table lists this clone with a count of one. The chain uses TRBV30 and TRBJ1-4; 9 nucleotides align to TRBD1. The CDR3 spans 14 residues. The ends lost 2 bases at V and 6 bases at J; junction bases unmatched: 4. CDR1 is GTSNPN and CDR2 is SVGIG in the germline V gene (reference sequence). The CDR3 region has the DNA TGTGCCTGGAGTTCCGGGACAGGGCATGAAAAACTGTTTTTT. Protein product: CAWSSGTGHEKLFF.

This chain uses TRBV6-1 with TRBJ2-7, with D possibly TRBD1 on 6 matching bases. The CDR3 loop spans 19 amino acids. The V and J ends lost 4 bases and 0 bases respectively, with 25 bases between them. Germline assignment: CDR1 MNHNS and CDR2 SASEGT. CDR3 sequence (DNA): TGTGCCAGCAGTGTAACAGGGTACGGCAGACCCGGTAGCTCCTACGAGCAGTACTTC. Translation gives CASSVTGYGRPGSSYEQYF.

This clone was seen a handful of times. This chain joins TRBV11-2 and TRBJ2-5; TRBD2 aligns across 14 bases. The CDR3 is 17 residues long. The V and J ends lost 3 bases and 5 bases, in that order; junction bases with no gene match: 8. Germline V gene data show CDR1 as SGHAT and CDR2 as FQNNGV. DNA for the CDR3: TGTGCCAGCAGCTTGGGGGGACTAGCGGGAGCGGGTGAGACCCAGTACTTC. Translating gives CASSLGGLAGAGETQYF.

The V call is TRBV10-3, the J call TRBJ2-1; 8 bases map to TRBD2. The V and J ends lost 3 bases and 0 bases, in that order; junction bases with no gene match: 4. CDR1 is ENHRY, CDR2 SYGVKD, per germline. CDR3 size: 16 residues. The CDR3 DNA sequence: TGTGCCATCAGTGAACTAGCGGATAGCTCCTACAATGAGCAGTTCTTC. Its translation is CAISELADSSYNEQFF.

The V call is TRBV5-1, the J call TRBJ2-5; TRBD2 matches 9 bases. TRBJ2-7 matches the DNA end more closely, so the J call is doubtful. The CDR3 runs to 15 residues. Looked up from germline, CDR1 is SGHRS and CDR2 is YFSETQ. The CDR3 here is CASSLGASGAYEQYF. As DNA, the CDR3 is TGCGCCAGCAGCTTGGGGGCTAGCGGGGCCTACGAGCAGTACTTC.

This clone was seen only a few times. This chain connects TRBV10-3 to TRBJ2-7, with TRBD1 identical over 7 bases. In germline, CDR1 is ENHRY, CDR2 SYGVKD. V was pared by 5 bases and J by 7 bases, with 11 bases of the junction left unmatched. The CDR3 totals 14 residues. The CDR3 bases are TGTGCCATCAGTCCCGGGACAGAGCTTGGTGAGCAGTACTTC. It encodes CAISPGTELGEQYF.

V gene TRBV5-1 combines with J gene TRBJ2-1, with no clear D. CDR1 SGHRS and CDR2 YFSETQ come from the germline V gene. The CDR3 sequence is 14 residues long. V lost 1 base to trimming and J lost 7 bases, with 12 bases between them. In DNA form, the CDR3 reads TGCGCCAGCAGCTTGAGTAGTTCATGGAATGAGCAGTTCTTC. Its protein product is CASSLSSSWNEQFF.

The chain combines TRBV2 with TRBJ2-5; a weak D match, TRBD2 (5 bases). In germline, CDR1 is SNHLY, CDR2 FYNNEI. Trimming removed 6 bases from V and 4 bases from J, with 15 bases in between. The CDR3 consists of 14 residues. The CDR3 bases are TGTGCCAGCAGCCCCTCGGCTGGAGGAGAGACCCAGTACTTC. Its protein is CASSPSAGGETQYF.

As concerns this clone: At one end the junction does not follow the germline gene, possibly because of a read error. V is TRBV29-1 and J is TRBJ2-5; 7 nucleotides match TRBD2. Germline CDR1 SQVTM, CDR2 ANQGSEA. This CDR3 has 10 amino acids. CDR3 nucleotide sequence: TGCAGCGTTGGGGAGGGAGGGTTCGACTTC. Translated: CSVGEGGFDF.

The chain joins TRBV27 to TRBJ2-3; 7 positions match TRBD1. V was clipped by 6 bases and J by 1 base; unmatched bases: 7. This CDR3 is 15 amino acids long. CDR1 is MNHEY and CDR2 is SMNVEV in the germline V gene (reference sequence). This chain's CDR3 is CASRMDRSRTDTQYF. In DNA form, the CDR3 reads TGTGCCAGCAGGATGGACAGGTCCCGCACAGATACGCAGTATTTT.

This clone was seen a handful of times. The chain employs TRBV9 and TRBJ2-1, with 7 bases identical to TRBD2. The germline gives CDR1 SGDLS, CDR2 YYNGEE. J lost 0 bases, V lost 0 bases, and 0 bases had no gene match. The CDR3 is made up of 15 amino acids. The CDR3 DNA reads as TGTGCCAGCAGCGTAGGGACTAGCTCCTACAATGAGCAGTTCTTC. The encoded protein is CASSVGTSSYNEQFF.

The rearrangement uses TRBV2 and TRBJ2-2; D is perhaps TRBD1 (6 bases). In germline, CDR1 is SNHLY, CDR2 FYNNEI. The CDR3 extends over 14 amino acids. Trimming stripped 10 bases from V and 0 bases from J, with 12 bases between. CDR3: CATRQATNTGELFF. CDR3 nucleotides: TGTGCCACCCGACAGGCTACGAACACCGGGGAGCTGTTTTTT.

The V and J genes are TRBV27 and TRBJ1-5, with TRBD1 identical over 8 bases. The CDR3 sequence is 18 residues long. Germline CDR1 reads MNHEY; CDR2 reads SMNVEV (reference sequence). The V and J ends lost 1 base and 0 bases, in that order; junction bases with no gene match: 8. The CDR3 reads CASSLYGTGANSNQPQHF. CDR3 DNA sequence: TGTGCCAGCAGTTTATATGGGACAGGTGCTAATAGCAATCAGCCCCAGCATTTT.

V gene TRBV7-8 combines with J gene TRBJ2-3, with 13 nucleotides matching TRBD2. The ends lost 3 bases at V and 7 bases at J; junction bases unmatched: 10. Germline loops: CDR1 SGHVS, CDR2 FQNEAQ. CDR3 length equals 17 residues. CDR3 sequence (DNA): TGTGCCAGCAGCTTGGGGGGAGGACTAGCGGGAGCCCATACGCAGTATTTT. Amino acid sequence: CASSLGGGLAGAHTQYF.

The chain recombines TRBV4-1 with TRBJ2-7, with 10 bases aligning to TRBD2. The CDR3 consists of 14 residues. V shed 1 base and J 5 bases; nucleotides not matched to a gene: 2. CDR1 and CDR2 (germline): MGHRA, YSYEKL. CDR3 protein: CASSQGLAGDEQYF. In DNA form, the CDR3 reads TGCGCCAGCAGCCAAGGCCTAGCGGGAGACGAGCAGTACTTC.

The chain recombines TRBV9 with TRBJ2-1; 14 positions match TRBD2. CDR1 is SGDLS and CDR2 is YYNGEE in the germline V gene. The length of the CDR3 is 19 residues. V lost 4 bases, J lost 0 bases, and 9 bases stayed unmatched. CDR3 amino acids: CASSPRLAGGKSSYNEQFF. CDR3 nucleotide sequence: TGTGCCAGCAGCCCACGACTAGCGGGAGGGAAAAGCTCCTACAATGAGCAGTTCTTC.

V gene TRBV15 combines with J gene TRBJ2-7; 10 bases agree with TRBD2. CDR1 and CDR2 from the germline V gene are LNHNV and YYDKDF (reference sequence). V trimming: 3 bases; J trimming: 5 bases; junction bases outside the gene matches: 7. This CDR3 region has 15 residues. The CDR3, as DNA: TGTGCCACCAGCAGCATGGGACTAGCGTACCACGAGCAGTACTTC. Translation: CATSSMGLAYHEQYF.

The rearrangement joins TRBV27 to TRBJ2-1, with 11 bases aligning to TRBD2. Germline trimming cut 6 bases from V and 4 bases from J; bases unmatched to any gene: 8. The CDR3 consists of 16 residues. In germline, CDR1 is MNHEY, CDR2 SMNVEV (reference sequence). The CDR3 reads CASRAGTSGQYNEQFF. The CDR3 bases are TGTGCCAGCAGGGCAGGGACTAGCGGTCAATACAATGAGCAGTTCTTC.

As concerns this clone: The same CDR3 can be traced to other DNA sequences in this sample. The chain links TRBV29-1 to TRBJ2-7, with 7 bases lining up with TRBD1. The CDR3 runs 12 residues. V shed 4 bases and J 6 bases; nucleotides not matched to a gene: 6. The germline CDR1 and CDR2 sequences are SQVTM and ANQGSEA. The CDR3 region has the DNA TGCAGCGTTGGACAGGGTTTGAGCGAGCAGTACTTC. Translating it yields CSVGQGLSEQYF.

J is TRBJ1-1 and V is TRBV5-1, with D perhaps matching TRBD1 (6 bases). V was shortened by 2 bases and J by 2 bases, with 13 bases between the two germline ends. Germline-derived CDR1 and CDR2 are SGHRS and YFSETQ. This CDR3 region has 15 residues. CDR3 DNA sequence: TGCGCCAGCAGCTTTAGGGACAAACGAAACACTGAAGCTTTCTTT. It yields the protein CASSFRDKRNTEAFF. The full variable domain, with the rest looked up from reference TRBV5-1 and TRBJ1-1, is KAGVTQTPRYLIKTRGQQVTLSCSPISGHRSVSWYQQTPGQGLQFLFEYFSETQRNKGNFPGRFSGRQFSNSRSEMNVSTLELGDSALYLCASSFRDKRNTEAFFGQGTRLTVV.

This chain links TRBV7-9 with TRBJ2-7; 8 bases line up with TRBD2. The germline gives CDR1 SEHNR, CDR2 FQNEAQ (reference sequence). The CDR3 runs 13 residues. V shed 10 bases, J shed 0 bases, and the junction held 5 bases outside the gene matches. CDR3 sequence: CAKGLEISYEQYF. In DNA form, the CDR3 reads TGTGCCAAGGGACTAGAAATCTCCTACGAGCAGTACTTC.

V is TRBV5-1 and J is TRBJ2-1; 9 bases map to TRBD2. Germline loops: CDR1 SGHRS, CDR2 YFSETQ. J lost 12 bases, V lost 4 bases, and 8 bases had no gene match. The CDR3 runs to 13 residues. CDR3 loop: CASSPEGGRAQFF. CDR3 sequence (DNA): TGCGCCAGCAGCCCCGAAGGCGGGAGGGCGCAGTTCTTC.

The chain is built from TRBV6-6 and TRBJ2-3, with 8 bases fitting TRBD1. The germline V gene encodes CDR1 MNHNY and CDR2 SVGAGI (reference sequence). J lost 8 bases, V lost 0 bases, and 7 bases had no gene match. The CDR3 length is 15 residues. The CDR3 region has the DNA TGTGCCAGCAGTTACTCGACAGGGGAAGGGATTACGCAGTATTTT. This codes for CASSYSTGEGITQYF.

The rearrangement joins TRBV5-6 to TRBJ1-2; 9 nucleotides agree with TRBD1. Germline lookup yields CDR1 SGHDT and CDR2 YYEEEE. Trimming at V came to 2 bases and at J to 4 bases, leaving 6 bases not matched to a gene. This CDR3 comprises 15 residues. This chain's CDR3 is CASSLSGTGIYGYTF. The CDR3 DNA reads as TGTGCCAGCAGCTTATCCGGGACAGGGATCTATGGCTACACCTTC.

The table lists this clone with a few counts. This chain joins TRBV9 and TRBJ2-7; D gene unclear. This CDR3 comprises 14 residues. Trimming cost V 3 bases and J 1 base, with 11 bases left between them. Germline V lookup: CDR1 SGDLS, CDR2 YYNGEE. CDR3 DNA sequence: TGTGCCAGCAGCGCTCTAGGTACGTCCTACGAGCAGTACTTC. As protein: CASSALGTSYEQYF.